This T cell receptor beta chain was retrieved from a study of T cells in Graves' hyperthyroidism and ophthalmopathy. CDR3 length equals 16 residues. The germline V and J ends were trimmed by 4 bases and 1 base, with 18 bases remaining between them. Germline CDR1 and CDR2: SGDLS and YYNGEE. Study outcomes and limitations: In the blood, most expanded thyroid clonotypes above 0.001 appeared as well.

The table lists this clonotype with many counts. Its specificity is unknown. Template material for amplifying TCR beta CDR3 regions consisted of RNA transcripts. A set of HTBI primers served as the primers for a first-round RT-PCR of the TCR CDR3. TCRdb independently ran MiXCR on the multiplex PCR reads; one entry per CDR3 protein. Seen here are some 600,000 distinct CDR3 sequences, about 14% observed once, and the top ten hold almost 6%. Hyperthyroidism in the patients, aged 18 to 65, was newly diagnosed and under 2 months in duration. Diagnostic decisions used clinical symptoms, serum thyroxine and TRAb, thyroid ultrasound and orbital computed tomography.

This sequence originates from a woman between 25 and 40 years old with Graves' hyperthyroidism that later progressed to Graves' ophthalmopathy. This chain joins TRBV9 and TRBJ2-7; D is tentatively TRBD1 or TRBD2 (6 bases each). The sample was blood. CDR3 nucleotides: TGTGCCAGCAGCCCCGGGACGGGGGCGGGATCCTACGAGCAGTACTTC. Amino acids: CASSPGTGAGSYEQYF.